The 9 T cell receptor beta chains below were found in one sample sequenced in a study of graft-versus-host responses after intestinal transplantation. Their antigens are not known. Assay used: immunoSEQ multiplex PCR; TCRdb lists only in-frame clones, some missing. The sample records 80,000 to 90,000 clones, approximately 92% being singletons. The input for sequencing was unstimulated CD4+ T cells sorted from spleen or lymph node cells, taken before intestinal transplant. The receptors shown here come from a human donor who received an intestinal transplant.

The chain couples TRBV7-4 to TRBJ2-3, with D hard to call. CDR1 and CDR2 (germline): SGHVT, SQSDAQ. The length of the CDR3 is 17 residues. The V end lost 5 bases, the J end lost 2 bases, and 20 bases lay between the germline ends. CDR3 amino acids: CASSRRHERYFTDTQYF. CDR3 bases: TGTGCCAGCAGCCGTAGGCACGAGCGCTATTTCACAGATACGCAGTATTTT.

This clone has just a few counts. J is TRBJ1-1 and V is TRBV19; 10 bases are a match to TRBD1. Looked up from germline, CDR1 is LNHDA and CDR2 is SQIVND (reference sequence). The J segment lost 10 bases and the V segment lost 3 bases, leaving 2 bases of the junction unmatched. This CDR3 has 12 residues. The CDR3 loop reads CASSIDRGRAFF. The DNA for the CDR3 is TGTGCCAGTAGTATTGACAGGGGGCGAGCTTTCTTT.

The chain has TRBV7-8 and TRBJ1-5; 7 bases are a match to TRBD1. There are 17 residues in the CDR3. CDR1 is SGHVS and CDR2 is FQNEAQ in the germline V gene. V lost 0 bases and J lost 11; bases outside the gene matches: 16. The CDR3 DNA reads as TGTGCCAGCAGCTTAGCTCAAAGACAGGGTTCAGTAGCAGCCCAGCATTTT. It yields the protein CASSLAQRQGSVAAQHF.

This clone is a singleton in its sample. This rearrangement joins TRBV27 to TRBJ1-6; 12 positions agree with TRBD1. V dropped 7 bases and J dropped 7; count of bases not matched to a gene: 11. The germline CDR1 and CDR2 sequences are MNHEY and SMNVEV (reference sequence). The CDR3 runs to 17 residues. Here the CDR3 DNA reads TGTGCCAGCACCACCAGTGGGGACAGGGGGCGGAATTCACCCCTCCACTTT. This encodes CASTTSGDRGRNSPLHF.

This chain links TRBV6-1 with TRBJ1-3; D is ambiguous. Germline-derived CDR1 and CDR2 are MNHNS and SASEGT. CDR3 size: 14 residues. Trimming took off 5 bases at V and 0 bases at J, with 8 bases between the two ends. CDR3 protein: CASSTPLSGNTIYF. Written as DNA, the CDR3 is TGTGCCAGCAGTACTCCCCTCTCTGGAAACACCATATATTTT.

The V and J genes are TRBV5-1 and TRBJ1-5; no reliable D call. The CDR3 totals 13 residues. The germline CDR1 and CDR2 sequences are SGHRS and YFSETQ. Trimming took 3 bases from V and 1 from J, leaving 5 bases between them. The CDR3 DNA is TGCGCCAGCAGCTCTGGCAGCAATCAGCCCCAGCATTTT. Its translation is CASSSGSNQPQHF.

The rearrangement links TRBV2 to TRBJ1-2; possibly TRBD1 for D (5 bases). CDR3 length equals 14 residues. Trimming left V 5 bases short and J 8 bases short, with 18 bases between. Germline CDR1 SNHLY, CDR2 FYNNEI. CDR3 protein: CASSRSLSRDGYTF. The CDR3 region has the DNA TGTGCCAGCAGTAGGTCTTTATCCAGGGACGGCTACACCTTC.

J is TRBJ2-5 and V is TRBV9, with 7 bases that match TRBD2. The CDR3 totals 15 residues. Germline CDR1 reads SGDLS; CDR2 reads YYNGEE. J was trimmed by 5 bases and V by 4 bases; bases with no gene match: 11. The chain's CDR3 is CASSSRLGTTETQYF. Written as DNA, the CDR3 is TGTGCCAGCAGCTCCCGCCTAGGGACTACGGAGACCCAGTACTTC.

The gene calls are TRBV20-1 and TRBJ2-5; 7 positions match TRBD1. With V trimmed by 6 bases and J by 5 bases, 3 bases remained unmatched. This CDR3 contains 11 residues. The V gene's germline CDR1 is DFQATT and CDR2 SNEGSKA (reference sequence). For the CDR3, the DNA is TGCAGTGCGAACAGGGGTGAGACCCAGTACTTC. Encoded protein: CSANRGETQYF.